This T cell receptor beta chain was identified during a study of cytomegalovirus exposure and HLA in healthy donors. Healthy people donating bone marrow made up the donors. As to this clone: No antigen is known for it.

Study-level points and caveats: Serostatus for CMV was the only available immune exposure information. Later work associated 16,951 TCR beta sequences with HLA alleles at 0.05 false discovery rate.

PCR amplification relied on 60 Vbeta primers (plus 13 Jbeta primers). Some clones are missing from TCRdb's copy, which holds only in-frame ones; the method was immunoSEQ multiplex PCR. The repertoire holds around 130,000 clones, roughly 80% seen once, with around 1.2% in the top ten. Trimming removed 6 bases from V and 3 bases from J; junction bases left unmatched: 3. CDR3 length equals 15 residues. The V gene's germline CDR1 is ENHRY and CDR2 SYGVKD. The sequenced material came from PBMCs. The clonotype was recovered from a man between 50 and 59 years old in good health and CMV-seronegative. This chain links TRBV10-3 with TRBJ2-1, with TRBD2 matching over 12 bases. The CDR3 bases are TGTGCCATCAGCGGACTAGCGGGGTACTACAATGAGCAGTTCTTC. Protein product: CAISGLAGYYNEQFF.